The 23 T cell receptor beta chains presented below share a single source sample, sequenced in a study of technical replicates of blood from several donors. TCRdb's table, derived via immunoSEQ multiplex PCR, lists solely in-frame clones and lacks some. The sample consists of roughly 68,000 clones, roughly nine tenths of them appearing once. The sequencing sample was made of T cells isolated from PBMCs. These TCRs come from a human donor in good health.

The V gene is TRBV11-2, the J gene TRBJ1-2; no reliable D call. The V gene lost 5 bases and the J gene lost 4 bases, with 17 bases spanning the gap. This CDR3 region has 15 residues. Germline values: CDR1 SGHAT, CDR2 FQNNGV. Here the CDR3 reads CASSPSGGPGYGYTF. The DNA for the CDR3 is TGTGCCAGCAGCCCTAGCGGAGGGCCAGGCTATGGCTACACCTTC.

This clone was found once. The CDR3 coding sequence is TGTGCCAGCAGTTCACAGGTGAGGGCTTTCTTT. It translates to CASSSQVRAFF. The chain employs TRBV5-5 and TRBJ1-1, with D perhaps matching TRBD1 (5 bases). In germline, CDR1 is SGHKS, CDR2 YYEKEE (reference sequence). Trimming took off 5 bases at V and 11 bases at J, with 13 bases between the two ends. The CDR3 is made up of 11 amino acids.

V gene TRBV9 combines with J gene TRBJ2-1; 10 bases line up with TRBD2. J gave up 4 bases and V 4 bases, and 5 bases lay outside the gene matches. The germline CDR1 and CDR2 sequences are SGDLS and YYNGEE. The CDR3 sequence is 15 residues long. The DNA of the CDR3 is TGTGCCAGCAGCTCATGGACTAGCGGTTACAATGAGCAGTTCTTC. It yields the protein CASSSWTSGYNEQFF. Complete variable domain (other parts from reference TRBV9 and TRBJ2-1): DSGVTQTPKHLITATGQRVTLRCSPRSGDLSVYWYQQSLDQGLQFLIQYYNGEERAKGNILERFSAQQFPDLHSELNLSSLELGDSALYFCASSSWTSGYNEQFFGPGTRLTVL.

Written as DNA, the CDR3 is TGTGCCAGCAGTTCAACAGGCCCCAATCAGCCCCAGCATTTT. Translation gives CASSSTGPNQPQHF. The chain employs TRBV28 and TRBJ1-5; D perhaps matches TRBD1 (5 bases). The germline gives CDR1 MDHEN, CDR2 SYDVKM. This CDR3 comprises 14 residues. V was clipped by 4 bases and J by 3 bases, with 10 bases between them. The full variable domain, completed using reference TRBV28 and TRBJ1-5, is DVKVTQSSRYLVKRTGEKVFLECVQDMDHENMFWYRQDPGLGLRLIYFSYDVKMKEKGDIPEGYSVSREKKERFSLILESASTNQTSMYLCASSSTGPNQPQHFGDGTRLSIL.

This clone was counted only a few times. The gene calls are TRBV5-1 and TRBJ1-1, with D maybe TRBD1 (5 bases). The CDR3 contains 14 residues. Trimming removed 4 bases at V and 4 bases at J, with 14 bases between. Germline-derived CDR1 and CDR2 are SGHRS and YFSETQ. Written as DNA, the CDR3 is TGCGCCAGCAGCCTGAGGGACGGGGGCACTGAAGCTTTCTTT. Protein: CASSLRDGGTEAFF.

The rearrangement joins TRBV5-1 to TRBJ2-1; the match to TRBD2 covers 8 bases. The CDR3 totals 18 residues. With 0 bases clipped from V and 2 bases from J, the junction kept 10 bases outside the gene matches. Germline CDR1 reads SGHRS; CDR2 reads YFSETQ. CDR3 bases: TGCGCCAGCAGCTTGGTCCGGAGCGGGAGCTTGACCTACAATGAGCAGTTCTTC. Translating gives CASSLVRSGSLTYNEQFF.

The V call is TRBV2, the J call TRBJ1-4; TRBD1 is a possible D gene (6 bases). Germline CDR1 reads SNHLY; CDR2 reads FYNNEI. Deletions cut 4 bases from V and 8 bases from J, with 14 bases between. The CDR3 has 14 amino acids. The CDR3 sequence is CASSVDRIGEKLFF. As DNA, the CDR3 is TGTGCCAGCAGTGTTGACAGGATAGGAGAAAAACTGTTTTTT.

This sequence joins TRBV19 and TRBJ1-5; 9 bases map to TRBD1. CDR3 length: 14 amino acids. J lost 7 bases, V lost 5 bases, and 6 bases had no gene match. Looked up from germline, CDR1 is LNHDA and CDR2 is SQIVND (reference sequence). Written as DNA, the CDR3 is TGTGCCAGTAGTGTTACAGGGGGCTGGCAGCCCCAGCATTTT. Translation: CASSVTGGWQPQHF.

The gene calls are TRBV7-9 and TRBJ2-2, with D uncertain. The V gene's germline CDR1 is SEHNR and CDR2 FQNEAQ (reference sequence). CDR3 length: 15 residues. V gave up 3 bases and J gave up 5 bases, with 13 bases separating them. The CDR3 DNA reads TGTGCCAGCAGCTTTCGTCCACACGGGACCGGGGAGCTGTTTTTT. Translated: CASSFRPHGTGELFF.

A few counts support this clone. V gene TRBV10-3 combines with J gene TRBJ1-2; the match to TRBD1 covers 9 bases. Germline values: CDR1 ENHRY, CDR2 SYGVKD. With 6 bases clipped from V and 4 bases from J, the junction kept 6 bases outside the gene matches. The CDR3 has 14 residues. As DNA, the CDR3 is TGTGCCATCAGCGGACAGGGGATCCTCTATGGCTACACCTTC. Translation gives CAISGQGILYGYTF.

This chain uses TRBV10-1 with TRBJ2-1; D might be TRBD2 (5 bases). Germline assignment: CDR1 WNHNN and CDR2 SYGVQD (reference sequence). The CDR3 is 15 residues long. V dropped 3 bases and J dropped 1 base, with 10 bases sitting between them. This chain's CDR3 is CASSDLGESYNEQFF. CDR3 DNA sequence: TGCGCCAGCAGTGATTTGGGAGAATCCTACAATGAGCAGTTCTTC.

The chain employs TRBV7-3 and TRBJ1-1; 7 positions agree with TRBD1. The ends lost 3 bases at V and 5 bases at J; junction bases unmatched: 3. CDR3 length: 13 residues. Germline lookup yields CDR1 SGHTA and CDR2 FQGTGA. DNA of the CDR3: TGTGCCAGCAGCTTCCAGGGGGAAACTGAAGCTTTCTTT. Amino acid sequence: CASSFQGETEAFF.

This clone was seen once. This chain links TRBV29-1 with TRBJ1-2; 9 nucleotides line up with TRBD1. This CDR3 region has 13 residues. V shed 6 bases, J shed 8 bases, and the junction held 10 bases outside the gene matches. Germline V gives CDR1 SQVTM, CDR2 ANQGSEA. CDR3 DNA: TGCAGCGTGGTAACCGGGACAGGGAACGGCTACACCTTC. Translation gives CSVVTGTGNGYTF.

The DNA of the CDR3 is TGTGCCAGCTCACTGGCGGGCGCGATGAACACTGAAGCTTTCTTT. Translation gives CASSLAGAMNTEAFF. The chain is built from TRBV18 and TRBJ1-1; D ambiguous. Germline CDR1 and CDR2: KGHSH and LQKENI. Trimming removed 4 bases at V and 0 bases at J, with 12 bases between. The CDR3 has 15 residues.

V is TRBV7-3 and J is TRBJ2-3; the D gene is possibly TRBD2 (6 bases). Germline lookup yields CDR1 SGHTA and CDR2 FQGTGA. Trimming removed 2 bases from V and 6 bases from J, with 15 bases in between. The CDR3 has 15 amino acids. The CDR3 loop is CASSLVGGSPDTQYF. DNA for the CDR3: TGTGCCAGCAGCTTAGTTGGAGGGAGTCCGGATACGCAGTATTTT.

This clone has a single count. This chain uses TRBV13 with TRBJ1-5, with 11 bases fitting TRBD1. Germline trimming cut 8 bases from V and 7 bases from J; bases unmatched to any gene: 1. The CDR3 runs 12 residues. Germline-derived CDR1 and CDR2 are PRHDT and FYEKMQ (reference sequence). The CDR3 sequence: CASGTGGQPQHF. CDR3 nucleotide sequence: TGTGCCAGCGGGACAGGGGGGCAGCCCCAGCATTTT.

The CDR3: CAWSGLLETQYF. The CDR3 DNA sequence: TGTGCCTGGAGTGGACTCCTAGAGACCCAGTACTTC. This chain connects TRBV30 to TRBJ2-5; D gene ambiguous. The V and J ends lost 1 base and 4 bases respectively, with 7 bases between them. The CDR3 totals 12 residues. From germline, CDR1 is GTSNPN and CDR2 SVGIG (reference sequence).

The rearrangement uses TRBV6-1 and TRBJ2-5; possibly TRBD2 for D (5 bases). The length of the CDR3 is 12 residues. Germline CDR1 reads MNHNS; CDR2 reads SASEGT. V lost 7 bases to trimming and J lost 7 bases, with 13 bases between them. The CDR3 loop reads CASKLSEGTQYF. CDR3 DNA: TGTGCCAGCAAGCTGAGTGAGGGGACCCAGTACTTC.

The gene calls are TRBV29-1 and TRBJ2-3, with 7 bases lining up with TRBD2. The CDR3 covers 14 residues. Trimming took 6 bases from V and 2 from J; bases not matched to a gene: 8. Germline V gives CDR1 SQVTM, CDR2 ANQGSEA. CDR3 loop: CSVPGTTYTDTQYF. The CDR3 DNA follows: TGCAGCGTCCCCGGGACTACGTACACAGATACGCAGTATTTT.

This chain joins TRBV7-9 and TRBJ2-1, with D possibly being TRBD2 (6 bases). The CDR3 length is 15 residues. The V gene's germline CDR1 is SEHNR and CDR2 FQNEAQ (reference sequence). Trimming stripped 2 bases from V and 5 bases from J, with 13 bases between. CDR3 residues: CASSLTIAVHNEQFF. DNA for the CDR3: TGTGCCAGCAGCTTAACTATAGCGGTTCACAATGAGCAGTTCTTC.

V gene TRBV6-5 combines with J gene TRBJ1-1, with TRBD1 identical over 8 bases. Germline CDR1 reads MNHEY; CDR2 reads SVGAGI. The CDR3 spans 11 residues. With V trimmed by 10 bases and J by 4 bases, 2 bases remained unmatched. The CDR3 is CATQGATEAFF. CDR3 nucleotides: TGTGCCACCCAGGGGGCCACTGAAGCTTTCTTT.

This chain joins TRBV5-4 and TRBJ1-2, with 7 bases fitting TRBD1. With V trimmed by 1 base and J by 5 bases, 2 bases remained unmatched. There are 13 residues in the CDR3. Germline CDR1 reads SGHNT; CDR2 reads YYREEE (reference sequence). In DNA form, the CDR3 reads TGTGCCAGCAGCTTGACAGGGGTGTATGGCTACACCTTC. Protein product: CASSLTGVYGYTF.

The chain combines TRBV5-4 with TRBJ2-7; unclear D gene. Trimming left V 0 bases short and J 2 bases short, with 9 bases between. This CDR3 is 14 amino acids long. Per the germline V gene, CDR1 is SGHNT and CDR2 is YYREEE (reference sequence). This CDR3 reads CASSLAGGPYEQYF. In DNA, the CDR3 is TGTGCCAGCAGCTTGGCTGGCGGCCCCTACGAGCAGTACTTC.